The TCR beta chain described here comes from a study of T cells in Graves' hyperthyroidism and ophthalmopathy. Whole-study findings and limits: Among clonotypes expanded in thyroid above 0.001, most were also found in blood.

With respect to this clonotype: Its cognate antigen is unknown.

In germline, CDR1 is LNHNV, CDR2 YYDKDF (reference sequence). The CDR3 contains 13 residues. Trimming stripped 6 bases from V and 4 bases from J, with 10 bases between. Patients showing uncontrolled infection, other autoimmune disease, pregnancy or lactation were ineligible. Amplification of TCR beta CDR3 regions was performed using RNA transcripts as template. The HTBI primer set was used in a first-round RT-PCR of the TCR CDR3. One entry per CDR3 protein results from TCRdb running MiXCR on the multiplex PCR reads. The table records tens of thousands of distinct CDR3 sequences, around half of them present only once.

This chain connects TRBV15 to TRBJ2-1, with TRBD2 as a possible D gene (6 bases). Sequencing was carried out using blood. This TCR derives from a woman aged 45-65 years with Graves' hyperthyroidism that later progressed to Graves' ophthalmopathy. As DNA, the CDR3 is TGTGCCACCAGTTTAGCGGAGTACAATGAGCAGTTCTTC. Protein product: CATSLAEYNEQFF.